Below are 10 T cell receptor beta chains sequenced from a single sample in a study of cytomegalovirus exposure and HLA in healthy donors. A multiplex PCR was run with 60 Vbeta primers and 13 Jbeta primers. Libraries were prepared by immunoSEQ multiplex PCR; TCRdb keeps only in-frame clonotypes and omits some of them. The sample includes roughly 120,000 clones, 82% of them seen just once. Sequenced sample: PBMCs. The receptor set was obtained from a man aged 30 to 39 in good health and CMV-seropositive.

J is TRBJ2-7 and V is TRBV28; possible D gene TRBD2, 6 bases. Trimming left V 7 bases short and J 1 base short, with 11 bases between. Germline values: CDR1 MDHEN, CDR2 SYDVKM. CDR3 size: 13 residues. The CDR3 spells CASMEGRSYEQYF. CDR3 in DNA: TGTGCCAGCATGGAGGGACGATCCTACGAGCAGTACTTC.

The rearrangement uses TRBV2 and TRBJ2-5; tentative D call: TRBD1 (5 bases). Germline loops: CDR1 SNHLY, CDR2 FYNNEI. Trimming took 5 bases from V and 2 from J, leaving 6 bases between them. The CDR3 loop spans 12 amino acids. CDR3 coding DNA: TGTGCCAGCAGTCGACAGCAAGAGACCCAGTACTTC. Translation: CASSRQQETQYF.

V and J are TRBV9 and TRBJ2-1; D remains ambiguous. CDR3 length equals 11 residues. Trimming took off 5 bases at V and 4 bases at J, with 4 bases between the two ends. In germline, CDR1 is SGDLS, CDR2 YYNGEE. The CDR3 region has the DNA TGTGCCAGCAGTCCTTACAATGAGCAGTTCTTC. Amino acids: CASSPYNEQFF.

The J gene is TRBJ1-1, the V gene TRBV18; no reliable D call. The CDR3 extends over 14 amino acids. Between the trimmed V and J ends, which lost 5 bases and 0 bases, there was a span of 10 bases. Germline CDR1 is KGHSH and CDR2 is LQKENI. CDR3 region: CASSNVAVNTEAFF. The DNA of the CDR3 is TGTGCCAGCTCAAATGTAGCAGTGAACACTGAAGCTTTCTTT.

This clone has a single count. This rearrangement joins TRBV7-8 to TRBJ2-1; 9 bases agree with TRBD2. This CDR3 has 14 amino acids. V was clipped by 3 bases and J by 9 bases; unmatched bases: 6. Per germline, CDR1 SGHVS and CDR2 FQNEAQ. DNA of the CDR3: TGTGCCAGCAGCTTCCGGACTAGCGTCGGTGAGCAGTTCTTC. This sequence encodes CASSFRTSVGEQFF.

The CDR3 nucleotides are TGTGCCAGCAGCTTTATTTTCCAGGACTTCACTGAAGCTTTCTTT. This translates into CASSFIFQDFTEAFF. The chain employs TRBV5-6 and TRBJ1-1; the D is unclear. This CDR3 is built from 15 residues. Per the germline V gene, CDR1 is SGHDT and CDR2 is YYEEEE. Trimming left V 2 bases short and J 4 bases short, with 15 bases between.

This rearrangement joins TRBV6-5 to TRBJ1-2, with TRBD1 as a possible D gene (6 bases). The germline V and J ends were trimmed by 6 bases and 4 bases, with 18 bases remaining between them. The length of the CDR3 is 15 residues. The germline gives CDR1 MNHEY, CDR2 SVGAGI. CDR3 DNA sequence: TGTGCCAGCAGATTCATTTCGAGGGACACCTATGGCTACACCTTC. Its protein is CASRFISRDTYGYTF.

The rearrangement joins TRBV6-5 to TRBJ2-5; D might be TRBD2 (5 bases). Germline V lookup: CDR1 MNHEY, CDR2 SVGAGI. This CDR3 contains 12 residues. V shed 8 bases and J shed 5 bases, with 12 bases lying between them. This CDR3 reads CASSQSGETQYF. The CDR3 coding sequence is TGTGCCAGCTCGCAGTCGGGGGAGACCCAGTACTTC.

This rearrangement joins TRBV18 to TRBJ1-1; TRBD1 matches at 7 bases. This CDR3 comprises 15 residues. Germline V gene sequence: CDR1 KGHSH, CDR2 LQKENI. J was trimmed by 2 bases and V by 3 bases; bases with no gene match: 6. The DNA of the CDR3 is TGTGCCAGCTCACCCATGACAGGGTCCAACACTGAAGCTTTCTTT. Protein: CASSPMTGSNTEAFF.

This chain joins TRBV18 and TRBJ1-3, with 9 bases identical to TRBD1. This CDR3 contains 16 residues. V dropped 1 base and J dropped 4; count of bases not matched to a gene: 5. CDR1 and CDR2 (germline): KGHSH, LQKENI. The CDR3 reads CASSPLGQGIGNTIYF. CDR3 nucleotides: TGTGCCAGCTCACCACTAGGACAGGGGATCGGAAACACCATATATTTT.